The present entry profiles one T cell receptor beta chain with its context. Antigen: not known. A sample-barcoded 5' primer and a J-beta primer mix were used in a second PCR of roughly 7 to 12 cycles. TCRdb itself ran the 5' RACE reads through MiXCR, one entry per CDR3 protein. The table has over 600,000 distinct CDR3 sequences, about 47% seen once; the top ten hold roughly 18%. The record originates from a study of blood T cells in healthy people across ages. Sample donors were healthy Caucasian individuals that came from Russia, aged roughly 6 to 95. Total RNA, at least 6 micrograms per sample, came from PBMCs. CDR1 is SQVTM, CDR2 ANQGSEA, per germline. The ends were cut back, 7 bases at V and 0 bases at J, with 16 bases in the middle. This CDR3 has 15 residues. Findings of the study overall: Aged donors had fewer naive CD4+ cells and lower diversity than long-lived donors. Older age went with lower TCR beta diversity per million T cells, in a roughly linear way.

This sequence joins TRBV29-1 and TRBJ2-1; D possibly corresponds to TRBD2 (6 bases). The material sequenced was blood. This receptor was taken from a man older than 75 in good health. The CDR3 DNA is TGCAGCGACGCGGGGACCCGAAGCTCCTACAATGAGCAGTTCTTC. It encodes CSDAGTRSSYNEQFF.